This T cell receptor (beta chain) was observed in a study of tumor-infiltrating lymphocytes in localized non-small cell lung cancer. CDR1 is MDHEN, CDR2 SYDVKM, per germline. The CDR3 loop spans 12 amino acids. Trimming removed 5 bases at V and 3 bases at J, with 8 bases between. Sequencing used immunoSEQ multiplex PCR; TCRdb keeps in-frame clones, though not all of them. Among some 15,000 clones listed, 82% were seen once. This receptor was identified in a human donor with non-small cell lung cancer. V is TRBV28 and J is TRBJ2-7, with D hard to call. Specimen: lung tumor tissue. CDR3 in DNA: TGTGCCAGCAGTCCCTCCCGCTACGAGCAGTACTTC. Its translation: CASSPSRYEQYF. Together with reference TRBV28 and TRBJ2-7, the CDR3 gives the full variable domain: DVKVTQSSRYLVKRTGEKVFLECVQDMDHENMFWYRQDPGLGLRLIYFSYDVKMKEKGDIPEGYSVSREKKERFSLILESASTNQTSMYLCASSPSRYEQYFGPGTRLTVT.